The entry below gives a single T cell receptor beta chain sequence along with its context. The data are from a study of cytomegalovirus exposure and HLA in healthy donors. Per the germline V gene, CDR1 is SNHLY and CDR2 is FYNNEI. This CDR3 contains 15 residues. The V gene lost 6 bases and the J gene lost 1 base, with 15 bases spanning the gap. The PCR was carried out with 60 Vbeta primers and 13 Jbeta primers. Clones were sequenced by immunoSEQ multiplex PCR, and TCRdb holds only the in-frame ones, with some missing. The data show around 110,000 clones, around 75% seen once. The receptor's source is a woman under 30 in good health and CMV-seronegative. The chain employs TRBV2 and TRBJ1-1; the D gene is possibly TRBD1 (6 bases). Sequenced: PBMCs. Here the CDR3 DNA reads TGTGCCAGCAGCGAGACAGGACCGTCGAACACTGAAGCTTTCTTT. As protein: CASSETGPSNTEAFF.